The 21 T cell receptor beta chains in this list originate from one sample, sequenced in a study of T cells in Graves' hyperthyroidism and ophthalmopathy. Researchers amplified the TCR beta CDR3 regions from RNA transcripts. The primer set for the first-round RT-PCR of the TCR CDR3 was HTBI. TCRdb redid the calling of the multiplex PCR reads with MiXCR, one entry per CDR3 protein. This table holds about 640,000 distinct CDR3 sequences, around 20% found once. The sequenced sample consisted of blood. Receptor source: a man aged 25-40 years with Graves' ophthalmopathy.

The rearrangement joins TRBV15 to TRBJ2-1; 14 nucleotides align to TRBD2. The J segment lost 1 base and the V segment lost 3 bases, leaving 8 bases of the junction unmatched. The CDR3 loop spans 19 amino acids. Per the germline V gene, CDR1 is LNHNV and CDR2 is YYDKDF (reference sequence). Written as DNA, the CDR3 is TGTGCCACCAGCAGTTCCGGGACTAGCGGGAGTAGGTCCTACAATGAGCAGTTCTTC. Residues: CATSSSGTSGSRSYNEQFF.

V gene TRBV12-3 or TRBV12-4 combines with J gene TRBJ2-4, with D hard to call. This CDR3 has 16 residues. Trimming left V 6 bases short and J 0 bases short, with 15 bases between. The CDR3, as DNA: TGTGCCAGCAGACCGCAGGTTTTTATAGCCAAAAACATTCAGTACTTC. The encoded protein is CASRPQVFIAKNIQYF.

This clonotype turned up a few times. The rearrangement links TRBV20-1 to TRBJ1-2; 10 bases match TRBD1. The CDR3 loop spans 14 amino acids. With 6 bases clipped from V and 6 bases from J, the junction kept 10 bases outside the gene matches. Germline CDR1 reads DFQATT; CDR2 reads SNEGSKA (reference sequence). CDR3 amino acids: CSATLGQGRDGYTF. As DNA, the CDR3 is TGCAGTGCCACCTTGGGACAGGGGCGCGATGGCTACACCTTC.

The chain links TRBV19 to TRBJ2-3; 9 bases match TRBD1. The CDR3 consists of 18 residues. Germline CDR1 LNHDA, CDR2 SQIVND (reference sequence). Trimming at V came to 1 base and at J to 3 bases, leaving 11 bases not matched to a gene. The DNA for the CDR3 is TGTGCCAGTAGTATAGCCCTACCAAGGACAGGGGCTACAGATACGCAGTATTTT. Translation: CASSIALPRTGATDTQYF.

The chain is built from TRBV9 and TRBJ1-2; TRBD1 is a possible D gene (5 bases). V was cut by 9 bases and J by 6 bases, with 12 bases left in between. Germline lookup yields CDR1 SGDLS and CDR2 YYNGEE. CDR3 length: 11 amino acids. The CDR3 coding sequence is TGTGCCACGACGGGGGTAAATGGCTACACCTTC. This sequence encodes CATTGVNGYTF.

The rearrangement uses TRBV20-1 and TRBJ2-3, with D unclear. In germline, CDR1 is DFQATT, CDR2 SNEGSKA (reference sequence). Trimming shortened V by 5 bases and J by 6 bases, and 24 bases separated the two germline ends. The CDR3 loop spans 16 amino acids. In DNA, the CDR3 is TGCAGTGCTTTATTTATTCAGCCACCGGGTGAGGATACGCAGTATTTT. Translated, it gives CSALFIQPPGEDTQYF.

This clonotype was seen only a few times. The CDR3 DNA is TGTGCCAGCAGCGCCCTAGGGGTTTCCGGGGAGCTGTTTTTT. Protein: CASSALGVSGELFF. V usage is TRBV9 and J usage is TRBJ2-2; maybe TRBD1 (5 bases). V lost 3 bases to trimming and J lost 6 bases, with 12 bases between them. Germline lookup yields CDR1 SGDLS and CDR2 YYNGEE. CDR3 length: 14 amino acids.

Points on this clonotype: One end of the junction is discordant with germline, which a read error may explain. The gene calls are TRBV7-2 and TRBJ2-5; D ambiguous. The germline V gene encodes CDR1 SGHTA and CDR2 FQGNSA. The CDR3 spans 17 residues. DNA for the CDR3: TGTGCCAGCAACTTACCCTTTAAAGGGCGCAACATAGAGACCCAGTACTTC. The encoded protein is CASNLPFKGRNIETQYF.

The CDR3 coding sequence is TGTGCCATCAGTGAGTCTCGACAGGGGGCAACAGATACGCAGTATTTT. Translating it yields CAISESRQGATDTQYF. The chain joins TRBV10-3 to TRBJ2-3; 10 bases are shared with TRBD1. Germline lookup yields CDR1 ENHRY and CDR2 SYGVKD. J gave up 3 bases and V 0 bases, and 3 bases lay outside the gene matches. The CDR3 is 16 amino acids.

V usage is TRBV19 and J usage is TRBJ1-6; weak D call: TRBD1 (6 bases). The CDR3 contains 14 residues. The V and J ends lost 6 bases and 8 bases respectively, with 14 bases between them. CDR1 and CDR2 from the germline V gene are LNHDA and SQIVND (reference sequence). In DNA form, the CDR3 reads TGTGCCAGTAGCGGCAGGGGAAGCGATTCACCCCTCCACTTT. Protein: CASSGRGSDSPLHF.

This clonotype was detected ten times or more. This chain links TRBV18 with TRBJ1-5, with D tentatively TRBD1 (5 bases). The length of the CDR3 is 15 residues. The germline V gene has CDR1 KGHSH and CDR2 LQKENI. Trimming took 3 bases from V and 3 from J, leaving 12 bases between them. The CDR3 sequence is CASSPARGNNQPQHF. CDR3 bases: TGTGCCAGCTCACCTGCTCGGGGGAACAATCAGCCCCAGCATTTT. The entire variable domain, with the rest obtained from reference TRBV18 and TRBJ1-5, is as follows: NAGVMQNPRHLVRRRGQEARLRCSPMKGHSHVYWYRQLPEEGLKFMVYLQKENIIDESGMPKERFSAEFPKEGPSILRIQQVVRGDSAAYFCASSPARGNNQPQHFGDGTRLSIL.

This chain joins TRBV28 and TRBJ1-5; 9 bases agree with TRBD1. This CDR3 is 13 amino acids long. Germline assignment: CDR1 MDHEN and CDR2 SYDVKM. With 4 bases clipped from V and 14 bases from J, the junction kept 9 bases outside the gene matches. DNA of the CDR3: TGTGCCAGCAGTTGGGGGACGCGGACAGGGGAGCATTTT. It specifies CASSWGTRTGEHF.

The chain is built from TRBV25-1 and TRBJ2-7; 9 nucleotides align to TRBD1. V lost 3 bases, J lost 2 bases, and 8 bases stayed unmatched. The CDR3 covers 16 residues. Germline assignment: CDR1 MGHDK and CDR2 SYGVNS. This CDR3 reads CASSEPPGTGTYEQYF. CDR3 DNA: TGTGCCAGCAGTGAGCCCCCTGGGACAGGGACCTACGAGCAGTACTTC.

The chain carries TRBV7-3 and TRBJ2-1, with TRBD2 identical over 16 bases. The CDR3 runs to 17 residues. Germline V gene sequence: CDR1 SGHTA, CDR2 FQGTGA. The junction had 7 bases not matched to a gene; V was cut back by 4 bases and J by 7 bases. CDR3 sequence reads: CASSWGLAGGPWNEQFF. CDR3 nucleotides: TGTGCCAGCAGCTGGGGACTAGCGGGAGGGCCTTGGAATGAGCAGTTCTTC.

The rearrangement links TRBV6-5 to TRBJ1-2; perhaps TRBD1 as D (5 bases). This CDR3 region has 16 residues. Between the trimmed V and J ends, which lost 1 base and 3 bases, there was a span of 15 bases. CDR1 is MNHEY and CDR2 is SVGAGI in the germline V gene. The CDR3 nucleotides are TGTGCCAGCAGTTACTATGCTGGGGCAACGGACTATGGCTACACCTTC. Translation gives CASSYYAGATDYGYTF.

This clonotype was found a few times. This chain connects TRBV6-1 to TRBJ2-6; D assignment may be TRBD1 or TRBD2 (7 bases each). This CDR3 is built from 18 residues. The V gene's germline CDR1 is MNHNS and CDR2 SASEGT. Trimming pared 7 bases from V and 2 bases from J, leaving 21 bases between. In DNA, the CDR3 is TGTGCCAGCACAGCCCAGGGGGGGCGACTTACTGGGGCCAACGTCCTGACTTTC. It specifies CASTAQGGRLTGANVLTF.

This rearrangement joins TRBV6-1 to TRBJ2-2; weak D call: TRBD2 (6 bases). Looked up from germline, CDR1 is MNHNS and CDR2 is SASEGT. The CDR3 loop spans 15 amino acids. Trimming removed 5 bases from V and 6 bases from J, with 16 bases in between. CDR3 amino acids: CASSYRGGMAGELFF. The CDR3 DNA reads TGTGCCAGCAGTTACCGGGGAGGTATGGCCGGGGAGCTGTTTTTT.

The J gene is TRBJ2-2, the V gene TRBV18, with D maybe TRBD1 (5 bases). CDR3 length: 16 residues. V lost 0 bases, J lost 6 bases, and 14 bases lay in between. CDR1 and CDR2 (germline): KGHSH, LQKENI. This CDR3 is CASSPPQGTLSGELFF. CDR3 DNA sequence: TGTGCCAGCTCACCACCTCAGGGAACGTTGTCCGGGGAGCTGTTTTTT. Variable domain in full (rest from reference TRBV18 and TRBJ2-2): NAGVMQNPRHLVRRRGQEARLRCSPMKGHSHVYWYRQLPEEGLKFMVYLQKENIIDESGMPKERFSAEFPKEGPSILRIQQVVRGDSAAYFCASSPPQGTLSGELFFGEGSRLTVL.

At least ten counts were recorded for this clonotype. This chain uses TRBV11-2 with TRBJ2-7; no definite D call. The CDR3 loop spans 15 amino acids. Germline CDR1 reads SGHAT; CDR2 reads FQNNGV. V lost 3 bases and J 3 bases, leaving 15 bases between the germline ends. The CDR3 spells CASSLPPGVFYEQYF. For the CDR3, the DNA is TGTGCCAGCAGCTTGCCCCCTGGGGTTTTCTACGAGCAGTACTTC. The full variable domain, in which reference TRBV11-2 and TRBJ2-7 provide the parts outside the CDR3, is EAGVAQSPRYKIIEKRQSVAFWCNPISGHATLYWYQQILGQGPKLLIQFQNNGVVDDSQLPKDRFSAERLKGVDSTLKIQPAKLEDSAVYLCASSLPPGVFYEQYFGPGTRLTVT.

Many counts were recorded for this clonotype. The CDR3, as DNA: TGTGCCAGCAGTGACACAGGGGGCTCCTACAATGAGCAGTTCTTC. It encodes CASSDTGGSYNEQFF. The chain combines TRBV2 with TRBJ2-1; 8 bases align to TRBD1. The CDR3 runs to 15 residues. From germline, CDR1 is SNHLY and CDR2 FYNNEI. V shed 3 bases, J shed 0 bases, and the junction held 1 base outside the gene matches.

At least ten counts were recorded for this clonotype. This chain links TRBV7-9 with TRBJ2-7, with D perhaps TRBD1 or TRBD2 (5 bases each). The V end was cut by 11 bases, the J end by 5 bases, with 19 bases between. Germline-derived CDR1 and CDR2 are SEHNR and FQNEAQ (reference sequence). This CDR3 comprises 13 residues. The CDR3 DNA follows: TGTGCCGGAACGGGGACGGCCAGGAACGAGCAGTACTTC. Its protein product is CAGTGTARNEQYF.